This TCR beta chain came from a study of identical twins. A single record per CDR3 protein comes from TCRdb applying MiXCR to the 5' RACE reads. The sample holds about 290,000 distinct CDR3 sequences, nearly 9.5% seen once. Every donor was a healthy Caucasian. The CDR3 spans 18 residues. Germline CDR1 reads SGHAT; CDR2 reads FQDESV (reference sequence). The V segment lost 6 bases and the J segment 1 base; nucleotides outside the gene matches: 12. The study's findings and limits: A lower insertion count was a feature of abundant cord blood beta clonotypes, with no such feature in memory repertoires.

This clonotype was observed a few times. Its target is not known. These sequences were also reported in another study, on yellow fever vaccine responses in identical twins.

Input material: CD8+ T cells sorted from blood. V and J are TRBV11-1 and TRBJ1-5; 10 nucleotides align to TRBD1. This receptor was identified in a woman aged 18-29 years in good health. CDR3 bases: TGTGCCAGCAGTTCAACCGGCCTGGGACAGGGGAGCAATCAGCCCCAGCATTTT. It translates to CASSSTGLGQGSNQPQHF.